Shown below are 18 T cell receptor beta chains from a single sample sequenced in a study of graft-versus-host responses after intestinal transplantation. Libraries were prepared by immunoSEQ multiplex PCR; TCRdb keeps only in-frame clonotypes and omits some of them. The sample comprises roughly 36,000 clones, 75% to 90% of which are singletons, and approximately 18% rests with the top ten. Processing of graft tissue released intraepithelial and lamina propria lymphocytes. The source material was ileum tissue, sampled about 200 days after intestinal transplant. The receptor set was obtained from a human patient who received an intestinal transplant, so some T cells may come from the graft donor.

The chain is built from TRBV10-3 and TRBJ2-1; D call uncertain. The V end was cut by 4 bases, the J end by 1 base, with 11 bases between. The germline gives CDR1 ENHRY, CDR2 SYGVKD. The CDR3 has 15 residues. DNA of the CDR3: TGTGCCATCAGTGGTGGCAGCAAATCCTACAATGAGCAGTTCTTC. Its translation is CAISGGSKSYNEQFF.

This rearrangement joins TRBV19 to TRBJ2-2; D remains ambiguous. The CDR3 loop spans 16 amino acids. The germline V gene has CDR1 LNHDA and CDR2 SQIVND (reference sequence). Trimming took 1 base from V and 1 from J, leaving 10 bases between them. CDR3 region: CASSIVVKVNTGELFF. CDR3 DNA: TGTGCCAGTAGTATAGTAGTGAAGGTGAACACCGGGGAGCTGTTTTTT.

The chain combines TRBV6-5 with TRBJ1-1; D is perhaps TRBD1 (6 bases). Germline V lookup: CDR1 MNHEY, CDR2 SVGAGI. The V gene lost 6 bases and the J gene lost 6 bases, with 14 bases spanning the gap. This CDR3 is built from 13 residues. The CDR3 sequence: CASRAQGRAEAFF. The CDR3 DNA reads as TGTGCCAGCAGGGCCCAGGGGAGGGCTGAAGCTTTCTTT.

The gene calls are TRBV28 and TRBJ2-3; 7 bases agree with TRBD1. Germline V gene sequence: CDR1 MDHEN, CDR2 SYDVKM. This CDR3 spans 15 amino acids. The V gene end was trimmed by 2 bases and the J gene end by 1 base; junction bases not matched to a gene: 3. CDR3 sequence (DNA): TGTGCCAGCAGTTTAAAGGGGGCGGGCACAGATACGCAGTATTTT. It yields the protein CASSLKGAGTDTQYF.

This chain connects TRBV18 to TRBJ2-1; D possibly matches TRBD1 or TRBD2 (6 bases each). This CDR3 spans 17 amino acids. CDR1 and CDR2 from the germline V gene are KGHSH and LQKENI. The ends were cut back, 6 bases at V and 1 base at J, with 19 bases in the middle. The CDR3 is CASSPTSGGWSYNEQFF. The CDR3 DNA follows: TGTGCCAGCTCTCCCACGTCCGGGGGCTGGTCCTACAATGAGCAGTTCTTC. Complete variable domain (other parts from reference TRBV18 and TRBJ2-1): NAGVMQNPRHLVRRRGQEARLRCSPMKGHSHVYWYRQLPEEGLKFMVYLQKENIIDESGMPKERFSAEFPKEGPSILRIQQVVRGDSAAYFCASSPTSGGWSYNEQFFGPGTRLTVL.

The chain joins TRBV7-8 to TRBJ2-2; TRBD1 matches at 10 bases. Looked up from germline, CDR1 is SGHVS and CDR2 is FQNEAQ. The V and J ends lost 5 bases and 2 bases, in that order; junction bases with no gene match: 2. This CDR3 has 15 amino acids. The CDR3 coding sequence is TGTGCCAGCAGCCGGACAGGGGGAAACACCGGGGAGCTGTTTTTT. Residues: CASSRTGGNTGELFF.

The chain uses TRBV9 and TRBJ1-4; D uncertain. Germline V gene data show CDR1 as SGDLS and CDR2 as YYNGEE. V was pared by 4 bases and J by 5 bases, with 15 bases between. The CDR3 covers 15 residues. The CDR3 nucleotides read TGTGCCAGCAGCACTCAAGGGCTGAGGAATGAAAAACTGTTTTTT. Its protein product is CASSTQGLRNEKLFF.

The chain carries TRBV4-2 and TRBJ2-7; D not certain. The CDR3 consists of 16 residues. Germline-derived CDR1 and CDR2 are LGHNA and YNFKEQ. With 0 bases removed from V and 0 bases from J, the gap between germline ends came to 12 bases. The CDR3 sequence: CASSQEWLESSYEQYF. The CDR3 DNA sequence: TGTGCCAGCAGCCAAGAGTGGCTCGAGAGCTCCTACGAGCAGTACTTC.

The chain couples TRBV6-1 to TRBJ2-5; D gene unclear. In germline, CDR1 is MNHNS, CDR2 SASEGT. The CDR3 loop spans 16 amino acids. V was shortened by 4 bases and J by 3 bases, with 18 bases between the two germline ends. The CDR3 nucleotides read TGTGCCAGCAGTGTGCGCGTCGACACCGAGGAAGAGACCCAGTACTTC. This sequence encodes CASSVRVDTEEETQYF.

The rearrangement uses TRBV21-1 and TRBJ1-3. TRBV21-1 is marked as a pseudogene. The CDR3 length is 16 residues. CDR3 loop: CASSKGGGVTGNTIYF. CDR3 coding DNA: TGTGCCAGCAGCAAAGGGGGGGGCGTGACTGGAAACACCATATATTTT.

The chain couples TRBV30 to TRBJ2-3; 8 bases are shared with TRBD2. Looked up from germline, CDR1 is GTSNPN and CDR2 is SVGIG (reference sequence). Trimming at V came to 5 bases and at J to 2 bases, leaving 6 bases not matched to a gene. The CDR3 is 14 amino acids. The CDR3 DNA is TGTGCCTGGGTGCGGGGGGCCCCCACAGATACGCAGTATTTT. This gives the protein CAWVRGAPTDTQYF.

V gene TRBV27 combines with J gene TRBJ2-2; no clear D. The CDR3 consists of 12 residues. Deletions cut 3 bases from V and 4 bases from J, with 3 bases between. Germline CDR1 MNHEY, CDR2 SMNVEV (reference sequence). The DNA of the CDR3 is TGTGCCAGCAGTTTTGCCACCGGGGAGCTGTTTTTT. It encodes CASSFATGELFF.

The rearrangement uses TRBV10-3 and TRBJ2-7, with D hard to call. Per the germline V gene, CDR1 is ENHRY and CDR2 is SYGVKD. V lost 2 bases and J lost 5, with 7 bases in between. CDR3 length: 12 residues. CDR3 amino acids: CAISEGLDEQYF. Written as DNA, the CDR3 is TGTGCCATCAGTGAGGGGTTAGACGAGCAGTACTTC.

The V and J genes are TRBV15 and TRBJ1-6; D not resolved. This CDR3 contains 13 residues. The germline V and J ends were trimmed by 3 bases and 6 bases, with 6 bases remaining between them. CDR1 is LNHNV, CDR2 YYDKDF, per germline (reference sequence). This CDR3 reads CATSRSGNSPLHF. CDR3 in DNA: TGTGCCACCAGCAGGAGCGGTAATTCACCCCTCCACTTT.

V is TRBV5-4 and J is TRBJ2-1; TRBD2 might be the D (6 bases). V was cut by 4 bases and J by 6 bases, with 17 bases left in between. Germline V gene lookup returns CDR1 SGHNT and CDR2 YYREEE (reference sequence). The CDR3 is 15 amino acids. DNA of the CDR3: TGTGCCAGCAGCATGAGGGGAGGCGGGGTCAATGAGCAGTTCTTC. Its translation is CASSMRGGGVNEQFF. Supplemented by reference TRBV5-4 and TRBJ2-1, the full variable domain reads ETGVTQSPTHLIKTRGQQVTLRCSSQSGHNTVSWYQQALGQGPQFIFQYYREEENGRGNFPPRFSGLQFPNYSSELNVNALELDDSALYLCASSMRGGGVNEQFFGPGTRLTVL.

The genes are TRBV4-1 and TRBJ2-5, with D perhaps matching TRBD2 (7 bases). Germline V lookup: CDR1 MGHRA, CDR2 YSYEKL. The ends were cut back, 0 bases at V and 1 base at J, with 18 bases in the middle. This CDR3 comprises 18 residues. The DNA for the CDR3 is TGCGCCAGCAGCCAAGACGGACTAGAGGGAGGGGGCCAAGAGACCCAGTACTTC. Protein sequence: CASSQDGLEGGGQETQYF.

This clone showed up just a few times. The chain combines TRBV28 with TRBJ1-5; D is possibly TRBD1 (5 bases). The germline gives CDR1 MDHEN, CDR2 SYDVKM. V lost 6 bases and J 2 bases, leaving 14 bases between the germline ends. This CDR3 comprises 15 residues. CDR3 residues: CASRGGGTGNQPQHF. CDR3 coding DNA: TGTGCCAGCAGGGGGGGAGGGACTGGCAATCAGCCCCAGCATTTT. Together with reference TRBV28 and TRBJ1-5, the CDR3 gives the full variable domain: DVKVTQSSRYLVKRTGEKVFLECVQDMDHENMFWYRQDPGLGLRLIYFSYDVKMKEKGDIPEGYSVSREKKERFSLILESASTNQTSMYLCASRGGGTGNQPQHFGDGTRLSIL.

The V call is TRBV5-1, the J call TRBJ2-1; 8 nucleotides match TRBD2. From germline, CDR1 is SGHRS and CDR2 YFSETQ. Trimming removed 0 bases from V and 5 bases from J; junction bases left unmatched: 4. The CDR3 runs 15 residues. This CDR3 is CASSLALADNNEQFF. CDR3 bases: TGCGCCAGCAGCTTGGCACTAGCGGATAACAATGAGCAGTTCTTC.